These 30 T cell receptor beta chains came from one sample sequenced in a study of shared clonotypes between healthy human individuals. This table comes from immunoSEQ multiplex PCR, and its TCRdb copy is limited to in-frame clones, with some not included. This table has 2 million to 2.5 million clones, 93% appearing once. The source material was naive CD4+ T cells from PBMCs. Subset reported: CD45RA+ positively selected. Receptors originate from a young man in good health. Some clones in this sample may be carry-over from other donors' samples.

V is TRBV11-3 and J is TRBJ2-1; D may be TRBD1 or TRBD2 (5 bases each). Trimming removed 5 bases at V and 6 bases at J, with 11 bases between. The CDR3 is 13 amino acids. From germline, CDR1 is SGHNT and CDR2 YENEEA. CDR3 coding DNA: TGTGCCAGCAGCCGCCGGGACGGCAATGAGCAGTTCTTC. Translating gives CASSRRDGNEQFF. Full variable domain (outside the CDR3, taken from reference TRBV11-3 and TRBJ2-1): EAGVVQSPRYKIIEKKQPVAFWCNPISGHNTLYWYLQNLGQGPELLIRYENEEAVDDSQLPKDRFSAERLKGVDSTLKIQPAELGDSAVYLCASSRRDGNEQFFGPGTRLTVL.

This chain joins TRBV9 and TRBJ1-2; D might be TRBD1 (5 bases). In germline, CDR1 is SGDLS, CDR2 YYNGEE. The germline V and J ends were trimmed by 0 bases and 5 bases, with 14 bases remaining between them. The CDR3 length is 15 residues. CDR3 nucleotide sequence: TGTGCCAGCAGCGTAGGTGAGGGGAGTAGGTATGGCTACACCTTC. It yields the protein CASSVGEGSRYGYTF.

There are a few counts of this clone. This sequence joins TRBV29-1 and TRBJ1-4; possible D gene TRBD1, 6 bases. Trimming removed 6 bases at V and 3 bases at J, with 14 bases between. The CDR3 length is 14 residues. The germline gives CDR1 SQVTM, CDR2 ANQGSEA. In DNA form, the CDR3 reads TGCAGCGTGAAAAGGGGGACCTCTAATGAAAAACTGTTTTTT. Its translation is CSVKRGTSNEKLFF.

This clone came up once. The chain combines TRBV5-1 with TRBJ1-1, with a possible D match to TRBD1 (5 bases). Trimming removed 4 bases from V and 3 bases from J, with 13 bases in between. Germline V gives CDR1 SGHRS, CDR2 YFSETQ. There are 14 residues in the CDR3. CDR3: CASSRPIGDTEAFF. The CDR3 bases are TGCGCCAGCAGCCGGCCTATAGGGGACACTGAAGCTTTCTTT. Supplemented by reference TRBV5-1 and TRBJ1-1, the full variable domain reads KAGVTQTPRYLIKTRGQQVTLSCSPISGHRSVSWYQQTPGQGLQFLFEYFSETQRNKGNFPGRFSGRQFSNSRSEMNVSTLELGDSALYLCASSRPIGDTEAFFGQGTRLTVV.

The rearrangement joins TRBV15 to TRBJ2-7, with 7 bases matching TRBD2. The length of the CDR3 is 17 residues. Germline lookup yields CDR1 LNHNV and CDR2 YYDKDF (reference sequence). V lost 0 bases to trimming and J lost 2 bases; unmatched junction nucleotides: 10. The CDR3 region is CATSRDLAASGPYEQYF. The CDR3 DNA sequence: TGTGCCACCAGCAGAGACCTGGCGGCTAGCGGACCCTACGAGCAGTACTTC.

V gene TRBV30 combines with J gene TRBJ2-7, with D unclear. The CDR3 sequence is 13 residues long. Germline V CDR1 and CDR2: GTSNPN, SVGIG (reference sequence). V lost 4 bases and J lost 6, with 16 bases in between. The CDR3, as DNA: TGTGCCTGGACTGCCGGGTATAGTGCCGAGCAGTACTTC. Translation gives CAWTAGYSAEQYF.

The J gene is TRBJ1-3, the V gene TRBV4-1; D gene ambiguous. V lost 4 bases and J 4 bases, leaving 14 bases between the germline ends. Looked up from germline, CDR1 is MGHRA and CDR2 is YSYEKL. CDR3 length: 15 residues. The DNA of the CDR3 is TGCGCCAGCAGCCGGAACGATGCGGGCGGAAACACCATATATTTT. It yields the protein CASSRNDAGGNTIYF.

J is TRBJ1-3 and V is TRBV4-3; 9 bases match TRBD1. Germline V gene sequence: CDR1 LGHNA, CDR2 YSLEER. The CDR3 runs to 16 residues. Germline trimming cut 1 base from V and 4 bases from J; bases unmatched to any gene: 5. In DNA form, the CDR3 reads TGCGCCAGCAGCCAAGTCAAAACAGGGGGCGGAAACACCATATATTTT. Amino acids: CASSQVKTGGGNTIYF.

The V and J genes are TRBV25-1 and TRBJ2-6; D is unresolved. The V gene lost 1 base and the J gene lost 0 bases, with 7 bases spanning the gap. The length of the CDR3 is 16 residues. Germline lookup yields CDR1 MGHDK and CDR2 SYGVNS. The CDR3 loop reads CASSEWVDSGANVLTF. Here the CDR3 DNA reads TGTGCCAGCAGTGAATGGGTCGACTCTGGGGCCAACGTCCTGACTTTC.

The chain links TRBV7-8 to TRBJ2-7; 8 positions agree with TRBD1. Germline CDR1 SGHVS, CDR2 FQNEAQ. V was pared by 1 base and J by 2 bases, with 10 bases of the junction left unmatched. The CDR3 has 17 residues. The CDR3 nucleotides are TGTGCCAGCAGCTTAGGATCGATGGGGACAGGTGCCTACGAGCAGTACTTC. It translates to CASSLGSMGTGAYEQYF.

The rearrangement links TRBV7-2 to TRBJ2-2, with D perhaps assigned TRBD1 or TRBD2 (5 bases each). Germline V gene sequence: CDR1 SGHTA, CDR2 FQGNSA. This CDR3 has 14 amino acids. The V and J ends lost 3 bases and 9 bases respectively, with 14 bases between them. The CDR3 nucleotides are TGTGCCAGCAGCTTCCCGGGACCTGGAAGGGAGCTGTTTTTT. Translated, it gives CASSFPGPGRELFF. The whole variable domain, filled in from reference TRBV7-2 and TRBJ2-2, reads GAGVSQSPSNKVTEKGKDVELRCDPISGHTALYWYRQSLGQGLEFLIYFQGNSAPDKSGLPSDRFSAERTGGSVSTLTIQRTQQEDSAVYLCASSFPGPGRELFFGEGSRLTVL.

J is TRBJ1-5 and V is TRBV6-5, with TRBD1 matching 7 bases. CDR1 and CDR2 from the germline V gene are MNHEY and SVGAGI. This CDR3 has 15 residues. Trimming cost V 6 bases and J 4 bases; bases outside gene matches: 9. CDR3 amino acids: CASRPGGVGNQPQHF. CDR3 coding DNA: TGTGCCAGCAGACCAGGGGGGGTTGGGAATCAGCCCCAGCATTTT.

This rearrangement joins TRBV5-1 to TRBJ1-2; D is unclear. Trimming removed 5 bases at V and 0 bases at J, with 11 bases between. Germline V gives CDR1 SGHRS, CDR2 YFSETQ. CDR3 length equals 14 residues. DNA of the CDR3: TGCGCCAGCAGTCAGAGCTTGACTAACTATGGCTACACCTTC. It is translated as CASSQSLTNYGYTF.

This chain joins TRBV5-4 and TRBJ2-1, with 8 bases that match TRBD2. Trimming removed 0 bases from V and 9 bases from J; junction bases left unmatched: 5. Per the germline V gene, CDR1 is SGHNT and CDR2 is YYREEE (reference sequence). The CDR3 is 14 amino acids. The CDR3 reads CASSLGVAGSEQFF. CDR3 nucleotides: TGTGCCAGCAGCTTGGGCGTAGCGGGAAGTGAGCAGTTCTTC.

The CDR3 spells CASSAASFSGRASEQFF. The DNA of the CDR3 is TGTGCCAGCAGCGCCGCCAGCTTTAGCGGGAGGGCCAGTGAGCAGTTCTTC. V is TRBV9 and J is TRBJ2-1, with TRBD2 identical over 11 bases. Losses at the gene ends were 3 bases for V and 9 bases for J; bases not matched to a gene: 14. Germline loops: CDR1 SGDLS, CDR2 YYNGEE. There are 17 residues in the CDR3.

This chain connects TRBV5-4 to TRBJ2-7, with D unclear. Trimming stripped 2 bases from V and 2 bases from J, with 5 bases between. The germline V gene has CDR1 SGHNT and CDR2 YYREEE (reference sequence). The CDR3 is made up of 12 amino acids. The CDR3 region is CASSFGTYEQYF. The CDR3 DNA follows: TGTGCCAGCAGCTTTGGGACCTACGAGCAGTACTTC.

V and J are TRBV7-3 and TRBJ1-1; D is possibly TRBD1 (5 bases). V lost 0 bases to trimming and J lost 1 base, with 21 bases between them. The CDR3 loop spans 19 amino acids. Per germline, CDR1 SGHTA and CDR2 FQGTGA. Written as DNA, the CDR3 is TGTGCCAGCAGCTTAACGGGCGCAGGGCGGGTGGTGGGGAACACTGAAGCTTTCTTT. Its protein product is CASSLTGAGRVVGNTEAFF.

As concerns this clone: Other DNA sequences in the same sample also yield this CDR3. CDR3 residues: CASSLGQGGFF. CDR3 nucleotides: TGTGCCAGCAGCTTAGGGCAGGGTGGTTTCTTC. This rearrangement joins TRBV7-9 to TRBJ2-1, with D tentatively TRBD1 (5 bases). This CDR3 region has 11 residues. The germline gives CDR1 SEHNR, CDR2 FQNEAQ (reference sequence). V was shortened by 1 base and J by 16 bases, with 11 bases between the two germline ends.

This chain joins TRBV2 and TRBJ2-1; 7 bases align to TRBD2. Germline V CDR1 and CDR2: SNHLY, FYNNEI. This CDR3 is 13 amino acids long. V lost 7 bases, J lost 3 bases, and 3 bases stayed unmatched. Here the CDR3 DNA reads TGTGCCAGCAAGCGGGAAAGCTACAATGAGCAGTTCTTC. Translation gives CASKRESYNEQFF. Together with reference TRBV2 and TRBJ2-1, the CDR3 gives the full variable domain: EPEVTQTPSHQVTQMGQEVILRCVPISNHLYFYWYRQILGQKVEFLVSFYNNEISEKSEIFDDQFSVERPDGSNFTLKIRSTKLEDSAMYFCASKRESYNEQFFGPGTRLTVL.

The gene calls are TRBV2 and TRBJ2-3, with TRBD2 identical over 13 bases. Germline V gene data show CDR1 as SNHLY and CDR2 as FYNNEI. V lost 1 base and J lost 2; bases outside the gene matches: 6. The CDR3 runs to 18 residues. This chain's CDR3 is CASSEGQLAGGITDTQYF. The CDR3 bases are TGTGCCAGCAGTGAAGGGCAACTAGCGGGAGGGATCACAGATACGCAGTATTTT.

The V gene is TRBV6-5, the J gene TRBJ1-1; D unresolved. The CDR3 runs to 15 residues. CDR1 is MNHEY, CDR2 SVGAGI, per germline. V was shortened by 2 bases and J by 4 bases, with 14 bases between the two germline ends. The CDR3 bases are TGTGCCAGCAGTTACAGGGAGTCTTTTGGCACTGAAGCTTTCTTT. Its protein product is CASSYRESFGTEAFF.

The chain joins TRBV4-2 to TRBJ2-3, with D possibly TRBD1 on 5 matching bases. Deletions cut 0 bases from V and 0 bases from J, with 16 bases between. The CDR3 has 18 amino acids. The V gene's germline CDR1 is LGHNA and CDR2 YNFKEQ. CDR3 loop: CASSQDRFWTSSTDTQYF. The CDR3, as DNA: TGTGCCAGCAGCCAAGACCGTTTCTGGACAAGCAGCACAGATACGCAGTATTTT.

V and J are TRBV6-4 and TRBJ1-4; 8 nucleotides line up with TRBD1. The CDR3 has 13 amino acids. V shed 8 bases and J 5 bases; nucleotides not matched to a gene: 4. The germline V gene encodes CDR1 MRHNA and CDR2 SNTAGT. The DNA of the CDR3 is TGTGCCAGCGGGACAGGATTCAATGAAAAACTGTTTTTT. Amino acid sequence: CASGTGFNEKLFF.

This rearrangement joins TRBV28 to TRBJ1-5; D call uncertain. Per the germline V gene, CDR1 is MDHEN and CDR2 is SYDVKM. V shed 2 bases and J shed 0 bases, with 8 bases lying between them. This CDR3 is built from 15 residues. CDR3 residues: CASSLVKISNQPQHF. The DNA of the CDR3 is TGTGCCAGCAGTTTAGTGAAAATTAGCAATCAGCCCCAGCATTTT.

This chain joins TRBV13 and TRBJ2-7, with TRBD1 identical over 10 bases. The V gene's germline CDR1 is PRHDT and CDR2 FYEKMQ (reference sequence). The CDR3 is 13 amino acids. The V and J ends lost 7 bases and 5 bases, in that order; junction bases with no gene match: 5. The CDR3 region is CASNWGTGDEQYF. The CDR3 DNA sequence: TGTGCCAGCAACTGGGGGACAGGGGACGAGCAGTACTTC.

Notes on this clone: This sample includes further DNA sequences coding for the same CDR3. The chain couples TRBV2 to TRBJ2-7; D might be TRBD1 (6 bases). V was clipped by 6 bases and J by 2 bases, with 8 bases between them. Germline V lookup: CDR1 SNHLY, CDR2 FYNNEI. The CDR3 totals 12 residues. The DNA for the CDR3 is TGTGCCAGCAGGGACAGAGCCTACGAGCAGTACTTC. Protein sequence: CASRDRAYEQYF.

The gene calls are TRBV7-3 and TRBJ2-1; 9 bases map to TRBD2. This CDR3 is built from 16 residues. Germline values: CDR1 SGHTA, CDR2 FQGTGA. V lost 4 bases and J lost 1; bases outside the gene matches: 5. CDR3 nucleotide sequence: TGTGCCAGCAGCTCCCGCGGGGGGGTTTCCTACAATGAGCAGTTCTTC. Translating gives CASSSRGGVSYNEQFF. The variable domain in full, completed from reference TRBV7-3 and TRBJ2-1, reads GAGVSQTPSNKVTEKGKYVELRCDPISGHTALYWYRQSLGQGPEFLIYFQGTGAADDSGLPNDRFFAVRPEGSVSTLKIQRTERGDSAVYLCASSSRGGVSYNEQFFGPGTRLTVL.

The rearrangement joins TRBV7-9 to TRBJ2-5; no clear D. From germline, CDR1 is SEHNR and CDR2 FQNEAQ (reference sequence). The CDR3 extends over 14 amino acids. Trimming removed 7 bases at V and 2 bases at J, with 14 bases between. The CDR3 loop reads CASNARARQETQYF. Written as DNA, the CDR3 is TGTGCCAGCAACGCAAGGGCCAGGCAAGAGACCCAGTACTTC.

J is TRBJ2-7 and V is TRBV18; 10 nucleotides match TRBD1. With 2 bases clipped from V and 3 bases from J, the junction kept 4 bases outside the gene matches. Germline CDR1 and CDR2: KGHSH and LQKENI. The CDR3 sequence is 15 residues long. The CDR3 region is CASSPTGQGYYEQYF. The CDR3 region has the DNA TGTGCCAGCTCACCAACGGGACAGGGGTACTACGAGCAGTACTTC.

V is TRBV2 and J is TRBJ2-7; D gene uncertain. Trimming removed 5 bases from V and 5 bases from J, with 4 bases in between. Germline lookup yields CDR1 SNHLY and CDR2 FYNNEI. CDR3 length: 10 amino acids. Written as DNA, the CDR3 is TGTGCCAGCAGTCCCCACGAGCAGTACTTC. Translation gives CASSPHEQYF. Complete variable domain (other parts from reference TRBV2 and TRBJ2-7): EPEVTQTPSHQVTQMGQEVILRCVPISNHLYFYWYRQILGQKVEFLVSFYNNEISEKSEIFDDQFSVERPDGSNFTLKIRSTKLEDSAMYFCASSPHEQYFGPGTRLTVT.